This passage covers 19 T cell receptor beta chains from one sample sequenced in a study of Ad26.COV2.S vaccination and SARS-CoV-2 variants. Regarding treatment: 19 received Ad26.COV2.S at low or high dose, single or two shots; several received placebo; per-sample allocation not given. At day 63 after the first vaccine or placebo injection, samples were drawn. Method: immunoSEQ multiplex PCR; TCRdb's copy keeps in-frame clones and lacks some. Of around 380,000 clones listed, less than 90% are singletons. Sequencing was performed on peripheral blood, taken in a trial of Ad26.COV2.S vaccine versus placebo. These receptors were collected from a person between 18 and 65 years old who received the Ad26.COV2.S COVID-19 vaccine or a placebo.

The rearrangement joins TRBV15 to TRBJ2-3, with 7 nucleotides matching TRBD1. The junction had 3 bases not matched to a gene; V was cut back by 1 base and J by 5 bases. Germline V gene lookup returns CDR1 LNHNV and CDR2 YYDKDF (reference sequence). CDR3 length: 14 amino acids. CDR3: CATSRARGRDTQYF. The CDR3 nucleotides read TGTGCCACCAGCAGAGCCAGGGGGAGAGATACGCAGTATTTT.

This chain uses TRBV6-5 with TRBJ2-1; D is undetermined. Germline V lookup: CDR1 MNHEY, CDR2 SVGAGI. The V and J ends lost 7 bases and 7 bases respectively, with 8 bases between them. The length of the CDR3 is 11 residues. The CDR3 coding sequence is TGTGCCAGCACCGAGGAGAATGAGCAGTTCTTC. Residues: CASTEENEQFF.

The chain has TRBV6-5 and TRBJ1-1, with a tentative D call TRBD1 (6 bases). The CDR3 is made up of 15 amino acids. Germline lookup yields CDR1 MNHEY and CDR2 SVGAGI. V was shortened by 5 bases and J by 0 bases, with 13 bases between the two germline ends. CDR3 bases: TGTGCCAGCAGTACAGTACAGGGCATGAACACTGAAGCTTTCTTT. This translates into CASSTVQGMNTEAFF.

The chain is built from TRBV6-5 and TRBJ1-6, with D perhaps matching TRBD1 (6 bases). The V end lost 6 bases, the J end lost 7 bases, and 13 bases lay between the germline ends. CDR3 size: 14 residues. In germline, CDR1 is MNHEY, CDR2 SVGAGI. The CDR3 region is CASSFRGGNSPLHF. As DNA, the CDR3 is TGTGCCAGCAGCTTCCGAGGGGGAAATTCACCCCTCCACTTT.

This clone was detected a few times. The rearrangement links TRBV6-1 to TRBJ1-2; D call uncertain. The germline V gene has CDR1 MNHNS and CDR2 SASEGT. Trimming shortened V by 3 bases and J by 4 bases, and 6 bases separated the two germline ends. The CDR3 has 12 amino acids. CDR3 residues: CASSDEGYGYTF. Written as DNA, the CDR3 is TGTGCCAGCAGTGATGAAGGCTATGGCTACACCTTC.

This chain connects TRBV5-1 to TRBJ1-1, with no clear D. The CDR3 sequence is 14 residues long. Germline V gene data show CDR1 as SGHRS and CDR2 as YFSETQ. V was cut by 0 bases and J by 2 bases, with 8 bases left in between. Here the CDR3 reads CASSLGTLNTEAFF. In nucleotides, the CDR3 is TGCGCCAGCAGCTTGGGTACTTTAAACACTGAAGCTTTCTTT.

The CDR3 loop is CASSSQGNYGYTF. The CDR3 bases are TGTGCCAGCAGTTCACAGGGGAACTATGGCTACACCTTC. The rearrangement joins TRBV6-2 or TRBV6-3 to TRBJ1-2, with 7 bases identical to TRBD1. The CDR3 runs to 13 residues. V was pared by 4 bases and J by 2 bases, with 1 base of the junction left unmatched. Germline-derived CDR1 and CDR2 are MNHEY and SVGEGT.

The CDR3 DNA is TGCGCCAGCAGCCAAGAGGTCGGCAGGGGAGCAGATACGCAGTATTTT. Protein product: CASSQEVGRGADTQYF. V is TRBV4-1 and J is TRBJ2-3; possibly TRBD1 for D (6 bases). Germline CDR1 is MGHRA and CDR2 is YSYEKL. Trimming removed 0 bases from V and 4 bases from J, with 14 bases in between. The CDR3 sequence is 16 residues long.

This clone has a single count. The rearrangement joins TRBV25-1 to TRBJ1-6; maybe TRBD1 (5 bases). Between the trimmed V and J ends, which lost 2 bases and 4 bases, there was a span of 18 bases. From germline, CDR1 is MGHDK and CDR2 SYGVNS. The CDR3 totals 18 residues. The CDR3 region has the DNA TGTGCCAGCAGTGAAGGGGGTTGGGGGGGATATTATAATTCACCCCTCCACTTT. Translating it yields CASSEGGWGGYYNSPLHF.

The J gene is TRBJ2-3, the V gene TRBV3-1 (or the pseudogene TRBV3-2); D is uncertain. Germline CDR1 reads LGHDT; CDR2 reads YNNKEL (reference sequence). The CDR3 sequence is 11 residues long. Trimming stripped 6 bases from V and 7 bases from J, with 8 bases between. CDR3 DNA: TGTGCCAGCAGGGGAATCTATACGCAGTATTTT. Protein product: CASRGIYTQYF.

V gene TRBV2 combines with J gene TRBJ1-5; 7 bases fit TRBD1. V was clipped by 6 bases and J by 4 bases; unmatched bases: 3. The CDR3 covers 13 residues. Germline CDR1 reads SNHLY; CDR2 reads FYNNEI. Here the CDR3 reads CASSGTANQPQHF. The CDR3 bases are TGTGCCAGCAGCGGGACAGCTAATCAGCCCCAGCATTTT. Complete variable domain (other parts from reference TRBV2 and TRBJ1-5): EPEVTQTPSHQVTQMGQEVILRCVPISNHLYFYWYRQILGQKVEFLVSFYNNEISEKSEIFDDQFSVERPDGSNFTLKIRSTKLEDSAMYFCASSGTANQPQHFGDGTRLSIL.

This chain links TRBV5-6 with TRBJ1-2; the D is unclear. The ends were cut back, 0 bases at V and 5 bases at J, with 14 bases in the middle. The CDR3 contains 15 residues. CDR1 is SGHDT, CDR2 YYEEEE, per germline. DNA for the CDR3: TGTGCCAGCAGCTTGGGGGAACAGCACAAATATGGCTACACCTTC. Translated, it gives CASSLGEQHKYGYTF.

The chain employs TRBV5-8 and TRBJ2-1; 11 bases line up with TRBD1. Germline V gives CDR1 SGHTS, CDR2 YDEGEE. The V segment lost 6 bases and the J segment 4 bases; nucleotides outside the gene matches: 9. The CDR3 consists of 16 residues. The CDR3 is CASNAGTGGRYNEQFF. CDR3 in DNA: TGTGCCAGCAACGCCGGGACAGGGGGTCGGTACAATGAGCAGTTCTTC.

The V and J genes are TRBV7-6 and TRBJ1-6; D gene uncertain. The CDR3 runs 16 residues. Trimming shortened V by 0 bases and J by 0 bases, and 6 bases separated the two germline ends. Germline V CDR1 and CDR2: SGHVS, FNYEAQ. The CDR3 bases are TGTGCCAGCAGCTTAGCGACGTCCTCCTATAATTCACCCCTCCACTTT. Its translation is CASSLATSSYNSPLHF.

The V and J genes are TRBV27 and TRBJ2-7; 10 bases align to TRBD1. V shed 6 bases, J shed 5 bases, and the junction held 7 bases outside the gene matches. Germline CDR1 and CDR2: MNHEY and SMNVEV (reference sequence). The CDR3 length is 14 residues. The CDR3 loop is CASRPGTGANEQYF. The CDR3 region has the DNA TGTGCCAGCAGACCCGGGACAGGGGCCAACGAGCAGTACTTC.

V gene TRBV4-1 combines with J gene TRBJ2-3; no firm D call. The CDR3 runs to 13 residues. CDR1 is MGHRA and CDR2 is YSYEKL in the germline V gene. The germline V and J ends were trimmed by 1 base and 5 bases, with 7 bases remaining between them. DNA for the CDR3: TGCGCCAGCAGCCAAGGTCGTGAAGATACGCAGTATTTT. Encoded protein: CASSQGREDTQYF.

The chain uses TRBV11-2 and TRBJ1-3; possibly TRBD1 for D (5 bases). Germline CDR1 SGHAT, CDR2 FQNNGV. Deletions cut 3 bases from V and 2 bases from J, with 17 bases between. This CDR3 contains 17 residues. CDR3 in amino acids: CASSLYWGTTTGNTIYF. The CDR3 nucleotides are TGTGCCAGCAGCTTGTACTGGGGGACCACAACTGGAAACACCATATATTTT.

This clone is a singleton in its sample. V and J are TRBV15 and TRBJ2-7; D is tentatively TRBD1 or TRBD2 (6 bases each). CDR1 and CDR2 from the germline V gene are LNHNV and YYDKDF (reference sequence). This CDR3 spans 14 amino acids. V was clipped by 6 bases and J by 3 bases, with 15 bases between them. This CDR3 is CATSTGGTNYEQYF. CDR3 in DNA: TGTGCCACCAGTACTGGGGGGACAAACTACGAGCAGTACTTC.

J is TRBJ1-1 and V is TRBV18; D is unclear. Germline CDR1 KGHSH, CDR2 LQKENI. V was pared by 0 bases and J by 0 bases, with 5 bases between. The CDR3 contains 14 residues. CDR3 in DNA: TGTGCCAGCTCACCACCAGGGTTGAACACTGAAGCTTTCTTT. Residues: CASSPPGLNTEAFF.